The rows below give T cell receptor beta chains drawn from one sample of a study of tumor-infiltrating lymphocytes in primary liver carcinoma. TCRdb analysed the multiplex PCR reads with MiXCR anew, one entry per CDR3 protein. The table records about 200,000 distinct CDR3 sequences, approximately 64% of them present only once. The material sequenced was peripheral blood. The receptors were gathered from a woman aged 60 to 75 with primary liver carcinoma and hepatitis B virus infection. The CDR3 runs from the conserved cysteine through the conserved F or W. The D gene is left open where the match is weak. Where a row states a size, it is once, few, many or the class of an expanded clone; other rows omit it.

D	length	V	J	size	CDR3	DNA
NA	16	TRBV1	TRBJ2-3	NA	CTSSIRLASFTDTQYF	TGCACCAGCAGCATAAGACTAGCGAGTTTCACAGATACGCAGTATTTT
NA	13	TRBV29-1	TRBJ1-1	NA	CSVTALAATEAFF	TGCAGCGTTACGGCCCTAGCGGCCACTGAGGCTTTCTTT
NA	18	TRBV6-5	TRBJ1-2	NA	CASASGSGRYRANYGYTF	TGCGCCAGCGCCAGCGGAAGCGGACGGTACCGAGCTAACTATGGCTACACCTTC
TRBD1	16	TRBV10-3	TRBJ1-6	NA	CAISEPKTGSPPPLHF	TGTGCCATCAGTGAGCCTAAGACAGGGAGTCCTCCACCCCTCCACTTT
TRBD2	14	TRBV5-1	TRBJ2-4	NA	CANRSASGNNIQYF	TGCGCCAACAGGTCGGCTAGCGGGAATAACATTCAGTACTTC
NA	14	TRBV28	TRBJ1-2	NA	CASSLSEGLRGYTF	TGTGCCAGCAGTTTATCTGAGGGGCTGAGGGGCTACACCTTC
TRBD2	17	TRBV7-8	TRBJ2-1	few	CASSLAGTSRSYNEQFF	TGTGCCAGCAGCTTAGCCGGGACTAGCCGCTCCTACAATGAGCAGTTCTTC
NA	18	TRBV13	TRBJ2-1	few	CASSSYTHTTSSYNEQFF	TGTGCCAGCAGTTCCTATACCCATACTACGAGCTCCTACAATGAGCAGTTCTTC
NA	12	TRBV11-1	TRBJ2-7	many	CASSPNSYEQYF	TGTGCCAGCAGCCCGAATTCCTACGAGCAGTACTTC
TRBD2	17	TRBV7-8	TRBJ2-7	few	CASSSPLDLAGSYEQYF	TGTGCCAGCAGCTCGCCCCTCGACTTAGCGGGATCCTACGAGCAGTACTTC
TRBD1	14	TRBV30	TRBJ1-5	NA	CAWSRQGVSQPQHF	TGTGCCTGGAGTCGACAGGGGGTGAGTCAGCCCCAGCATTTT
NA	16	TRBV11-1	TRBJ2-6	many	CASSFTADSGANVLTF	TGTGCCAGCAGCTTCACGGCGGACTCTGGGGCCAACGTCCTGACTTTC
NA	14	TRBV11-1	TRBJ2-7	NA	CASSLGCGVYEQYF	TGTGCCAGCAGCTTAGGGTGTGGGGTCTACGAGCAGTACTTC
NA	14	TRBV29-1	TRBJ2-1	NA	CSANYKGSYKEQFF	TGCAGCGCAAACTACAAGGGCTCCTACAAAGAGCAGTTCTTC
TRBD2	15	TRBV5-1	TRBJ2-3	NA	CASNGGTSRTDTQYF	TGCGCCAGTAACGGGGGGACTTCTAGGACAGATACGCAGTATTTT
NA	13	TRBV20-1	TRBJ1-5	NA	CSATGTHNQPQHF	TGCAGTGCCACCGGGACACACAATCAGCCCCAGCATTTT
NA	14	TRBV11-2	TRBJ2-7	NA	CASSPDFRLDEQYF	TGTGCAAGCAGCCCAGATTTCCGTCTGGACGAGCAGTACTTC
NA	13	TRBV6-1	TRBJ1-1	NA	CASKDIGFGEAFF	TGTGCCAGCAAGGACATTGGGTTTGGTGAAGCTTTCTTT
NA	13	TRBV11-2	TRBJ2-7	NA	CAGRLNPGLEDYF	TGTGCCGGCAGACTAAACCCCGGCCTCGAGGACTACTTC
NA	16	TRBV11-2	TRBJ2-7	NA	CASSIVVGEGSYEQYF	TGTGCCAGCAGCATAGTAGTAGGAGAGGGTTCCTACGAGCAGTACTTC
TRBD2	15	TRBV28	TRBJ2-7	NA	CASSLLAGGAYEQYF	TGTGCCAGCAGTCTCCTAGCGGGAGGCGCCTACGAGCAGTACTTC
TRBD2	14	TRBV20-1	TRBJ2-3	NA	CSAQATGGADTQYF	TGCAGTGCCCAGGCCACGGGAGGGGCAGATACGCAGTATTTT
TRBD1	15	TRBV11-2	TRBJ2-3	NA	CASSYRDTGTGTQYF	TGTGCCAGCAGCTACCGGGATACGGGGACAGGTACGCAGTATTTT
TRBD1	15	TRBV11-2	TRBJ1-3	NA	CGSSLDRDSGNTIYF	TGTGGCAGCAGCTTGGACAGGGACTCTGGAAACACCATATATTTT
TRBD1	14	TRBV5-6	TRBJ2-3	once	CTSSSDRRTDTQYF	TGTACCAGCAGCTCGGACAGGCGCACAGATACGCAGTATTTT
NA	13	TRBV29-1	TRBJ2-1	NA	CSVGIASYNEQFF	TGCAGCGTTGGGATAGCGTCTTACAATGAGCAGTTCTTC
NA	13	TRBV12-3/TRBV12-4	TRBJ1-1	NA	CASSQTGNTEAFF	TGTGCGAGCAGCCAGACAGGTAACACTGAAGCTTTCTTT